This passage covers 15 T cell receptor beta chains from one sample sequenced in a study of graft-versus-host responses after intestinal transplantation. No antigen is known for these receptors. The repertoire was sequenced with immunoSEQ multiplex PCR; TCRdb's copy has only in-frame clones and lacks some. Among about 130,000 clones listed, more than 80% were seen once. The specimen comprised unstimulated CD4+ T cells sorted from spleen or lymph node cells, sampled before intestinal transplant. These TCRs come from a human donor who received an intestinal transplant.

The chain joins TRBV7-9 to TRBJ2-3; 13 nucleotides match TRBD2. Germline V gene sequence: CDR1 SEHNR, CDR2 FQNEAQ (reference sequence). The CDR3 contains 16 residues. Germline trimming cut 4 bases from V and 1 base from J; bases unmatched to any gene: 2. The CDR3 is CASSYGTSGGTDTQYF. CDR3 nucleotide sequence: TGTGCCAGCAGCTATGGGACTAGCGGGGGCACAGATACGCAGTATTTT.

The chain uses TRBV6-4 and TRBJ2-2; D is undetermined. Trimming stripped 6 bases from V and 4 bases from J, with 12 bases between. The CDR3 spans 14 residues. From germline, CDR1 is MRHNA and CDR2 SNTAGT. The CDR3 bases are TGTGCCAGCAGGGCGTCAAGGGCCACCGGGGAGCTGTTTTTT. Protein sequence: CASRASRATGELFF.

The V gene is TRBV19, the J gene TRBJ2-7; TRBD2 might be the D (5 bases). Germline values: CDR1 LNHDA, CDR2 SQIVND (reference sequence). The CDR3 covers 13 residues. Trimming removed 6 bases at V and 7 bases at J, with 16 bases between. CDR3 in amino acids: CASSPPGGREQYF. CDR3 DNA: TGTGCCAGTAGCCCTCCGGGCGGGCGGGAGCAGTACTTC.

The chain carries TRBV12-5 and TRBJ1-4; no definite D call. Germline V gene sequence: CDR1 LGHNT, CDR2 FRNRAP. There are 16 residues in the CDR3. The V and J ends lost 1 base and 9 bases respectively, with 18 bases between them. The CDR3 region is CASGLGGRVDGKKLFF. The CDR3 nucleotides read TGTGCTAGTGGTTTGGGTGGCCGGGTAGACGGGAAAAAACTGTTTTTT.

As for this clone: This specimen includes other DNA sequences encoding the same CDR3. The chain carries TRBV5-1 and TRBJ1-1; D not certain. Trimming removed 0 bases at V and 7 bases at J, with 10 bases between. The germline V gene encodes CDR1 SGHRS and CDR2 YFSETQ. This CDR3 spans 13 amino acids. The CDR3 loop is CASSLAERSEAFF. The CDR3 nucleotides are TGCGCCAGCAGCTTGGCCGAGAGAAGTGAAGCTTTCTTT.

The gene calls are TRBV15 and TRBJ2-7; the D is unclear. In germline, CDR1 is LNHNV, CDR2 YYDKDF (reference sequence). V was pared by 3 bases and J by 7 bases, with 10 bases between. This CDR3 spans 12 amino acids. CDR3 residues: CATSRELGEQYF. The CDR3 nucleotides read TGTGCCACCAGCAGGGAGTTGGGGGAGCAGTACTTC.

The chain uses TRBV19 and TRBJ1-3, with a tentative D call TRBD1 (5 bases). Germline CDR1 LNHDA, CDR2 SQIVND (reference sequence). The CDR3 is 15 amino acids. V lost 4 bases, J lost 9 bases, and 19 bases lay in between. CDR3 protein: CASSTGRALFGTIYF. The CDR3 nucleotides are TGTGCCAGTAGTACGGGACGGGCTCTTTTCGGCACCATATATTTT.

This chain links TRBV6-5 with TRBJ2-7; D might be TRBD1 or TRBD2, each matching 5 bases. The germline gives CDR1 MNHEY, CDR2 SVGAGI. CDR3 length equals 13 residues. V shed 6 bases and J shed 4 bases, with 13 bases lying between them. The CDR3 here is CASRRGVGYEQYF. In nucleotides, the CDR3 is TGTGCCAGCAGGCGAGGGGTGGGGTACGAGCAGTACTTC.

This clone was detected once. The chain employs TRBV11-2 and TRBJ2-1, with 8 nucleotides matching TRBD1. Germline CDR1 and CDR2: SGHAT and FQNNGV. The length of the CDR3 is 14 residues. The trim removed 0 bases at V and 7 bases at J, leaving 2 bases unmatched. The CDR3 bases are TGTGCCAGCAGCTTAGAGCGGACAGGGAATGAGCAGTTCTTC. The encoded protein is CASSLERTGNEQFF.

The CDR3 reads CASSPQSGGRTRSSYEQYF. The CDR3 nucleotides read TGTGCCAGCAGTCCACAGAGCGGGGGGCGAACCAGGAGCTCCTACGAGCAGTACTTC. V is TRBV27 and J is TRBJ2-7, with TRBD2 matching over 9 bases. Per the germline V gene, CDR1 is MNHEY and CDR2 is SMNVEV (reference sequence). The CDR3 contains 19 residues. V shed 5 bases and J 0 bases; nucleotides not matched to a gene: 17.

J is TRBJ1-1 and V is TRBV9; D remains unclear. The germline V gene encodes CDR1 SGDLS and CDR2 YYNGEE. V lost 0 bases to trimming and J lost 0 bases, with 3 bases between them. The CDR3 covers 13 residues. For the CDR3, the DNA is TGTGCCAGCAGCGTAGACATGAACACTGAAGCTTTCTTT. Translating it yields CASSVDMNTEAFF. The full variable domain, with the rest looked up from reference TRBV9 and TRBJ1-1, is DSGVTQTPKHLITATGQRVTLRCSPRSGDLSVYWYQQSLDQGLQFLIQYYNGEERAKGNILERFSAQQFPDLHSELNLSSLELGDSALYFCASSVDMNTEAFFGQGTRLTVV.

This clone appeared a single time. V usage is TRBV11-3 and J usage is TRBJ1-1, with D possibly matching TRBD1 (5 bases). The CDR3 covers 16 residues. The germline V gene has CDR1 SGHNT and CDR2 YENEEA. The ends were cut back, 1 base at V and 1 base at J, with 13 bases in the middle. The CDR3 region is CASSLVGHLANTEAFF. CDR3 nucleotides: TGTGCCAGCAGCTTAGTTGGACACCTGGCGAACACTGAAGCTTTCTTT.

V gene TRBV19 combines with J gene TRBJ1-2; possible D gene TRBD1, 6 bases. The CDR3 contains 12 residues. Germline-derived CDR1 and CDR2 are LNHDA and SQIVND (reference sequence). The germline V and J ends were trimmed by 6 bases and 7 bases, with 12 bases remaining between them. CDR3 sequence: CASSLTGFGYTF. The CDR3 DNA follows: TGTGCCAGTAGCTTAACAGGGTTTGGCTACACCTTC.

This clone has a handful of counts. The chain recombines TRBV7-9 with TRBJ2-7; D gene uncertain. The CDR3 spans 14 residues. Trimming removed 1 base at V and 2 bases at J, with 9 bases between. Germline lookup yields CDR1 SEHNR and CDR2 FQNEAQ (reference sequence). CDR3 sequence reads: CASSLGQPPYEQYF. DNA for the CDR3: TGTGCCAGCAGCTTAGGCCAGCCCCCCTACGAGCAGTACTTC.

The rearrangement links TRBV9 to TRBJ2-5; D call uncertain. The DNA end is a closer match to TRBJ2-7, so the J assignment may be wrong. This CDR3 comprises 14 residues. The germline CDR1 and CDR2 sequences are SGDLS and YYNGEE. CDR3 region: CASSVGPALYEQYF. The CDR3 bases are TGTGCCAGCAGCGTAGGACCCGCCCTCTACGAGCAGTACTTC.